The sequence of this TCR beta chain was determined in a study of radiotherapy plus CTLA-4 blockade in lung cancer. The length of the CDR3 is 14 residues. The J segment lost 1 base and the V segment lost 8 bases, leaving 6 bases of the junction unmatched. Germline V lookup: CDR1 SGHNT, CDR2 YENEEA. Assay: immunoSEQ multiplex PCR; the TCRdb copy retains only in-frame clones and omits some. The data hold around 99,000 clones, with around 90% observed a single time. This chain uses TRBV11-3 with TRBJ1-1; TRBD1 aligns across 8 bases. The receptor was isolated from a human donor with non-small cell lung cancer that progressed on radiotherapy plus ipilimumab. The specimen was peripheral blood, collected from a patient treated with radiotherapy plus ipilimumab. The CDR3 sequence: CASSRTGTNTEAFF. The DNA of the CDR3 is TGTGCCAGCTCGAGGACAGGGACGAACACTGAAGCTTTCTTT.